The sequence of this TCR beta chain was determined in a study of CD8+CD57+ T cells in acquired aplastic anemia. The overall study: Isolated CD4+ and CD8+ cells, once sorted, yielded DNA averaging around 2.9 ug.

CD8+CD57+ cell expansion, shown by flow cytometry, had occurred in the patients selected for sequencing. CDR3 length: 12 amino acids. Looked up from germline, CDR1 is KGHDR and CDR2 is SFDVKD. The V gene lost 3 bases and the J gene lost 3 bases, with 4 bases spanning the gap. This clonotype was counted at least ten times. Its antigen is still unknown. Study-level findings and limits: Shared by patients and controls, some 29 CD8+ CDR3s were abundant in patients. For CD8+ Simpson's diversity, patients and controls showed no significant difference.

CDR3 and TCR beta VDJ profiling relied on a genomic DNA template. TCRdb analysed the reads with MiXCR anew, one entry per CDR3 protein. This repertoire shows fewer than 200,000 distinct CDR3 sequences, 48% found once; its top ten account for approximately 12%. The sequencing sample was made of sorted CD4+, CD8+, or CD8+CD57+ T cells (not recorded which) from PBMCs. This chain joins TRBV24-1 and TRBJ1-1; D is unclear. The receptor's source is a human donor with aplastic anemia. The CDR3 region has the DNA TGTGCCACCAGTGATAGAGACACTGAAGCTTTCTTT. Protein product: CATSDRDTEAFF.